The entry that follows covers one TCR beta chain sequence. This sample is part of a study of shared clonotypes between healthy human individuals. Study-level background: Every donor yielded three CD4 naive, three CD4 memory, two CD8 naive and one CD8 memory plate.

V shed 8 bases and J shed 6 bases, with 16 bases lying between them. CDR1 is SNHLY and CDR2 is FYNNEI in the germline V gene. The CDR3 covers 13 residues. The assay was run at deep level. Profiling relied on immunoSEQ multiplex PCR, and the TCRdb table lists in-frame clones only, not all of them. The repertoire includes 1.6 million or so clones, approximately 96% of them detected once, and 0.95% to 1.5% sits in the top ten. The sequence derives from a man aged 30-40 years in good health. The sequencing input was naive CD4+ T cells sorted from blood. As for subset: CD45RA+ positively selected. The rearrangement links TRBV2 to TRBJ1-1; D is perhaps TRBD1 (5 bases). This chain's CDR3 is CASSEVGAAEAFF. CDR3 nucleotide sequence: TGTGCCAGCTCTGAGGTAGGGGCGGCTGAAGCTTTCTTT. The complete variable domain, with remaining parts taken from reference TRBV2 and TRBJ1-1, reads EPEVTQTPSHQVTQMGQEVILRCVPISNHLYFYWYRQILGQKVEFLVSFYNNEISEKSEIFDDQFSVERPDGSNFTLKIRSTKLEDSAMYFCASSEVGAAEAFFGQGTRLTVV.